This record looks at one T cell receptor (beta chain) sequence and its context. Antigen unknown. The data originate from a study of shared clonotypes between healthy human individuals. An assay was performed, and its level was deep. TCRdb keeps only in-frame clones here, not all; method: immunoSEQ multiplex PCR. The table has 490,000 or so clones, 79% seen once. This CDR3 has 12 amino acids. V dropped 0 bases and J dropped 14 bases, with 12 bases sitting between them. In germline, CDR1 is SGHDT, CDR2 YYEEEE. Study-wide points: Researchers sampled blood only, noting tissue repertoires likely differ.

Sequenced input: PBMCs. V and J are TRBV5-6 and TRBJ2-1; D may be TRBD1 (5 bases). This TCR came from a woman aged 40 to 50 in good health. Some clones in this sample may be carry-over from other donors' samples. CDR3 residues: CASSLGKDREFF. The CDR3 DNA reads TGTGCCAGCAGCTTGGGAAAAGACAGAGAGTTCTTC. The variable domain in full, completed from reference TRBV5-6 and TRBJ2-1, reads DAGVTQSPTHLIKTRGQQVTLRCSPKSGHDTVSWYQQALGQGPQFIFQYYEEEERQRGNFPDRFSGHQFPNYSSELNVNALLLGDSALYLCASSLGKDREFFGPGTRLTVL.